Listed below are T cell receptor beta chains from one sample, sequenced in a study of T cells in Graves' hyperthyroidism and ophthalmopathy. TCRdb reprocessed the multiplex PCR reads with MiXCR, giving one entry per CDR3 protein. The data hold about 380,000 distinct CDR3 sequences, with less than 20% observed a single time. Sequenced: blood. Receptor source: a man aged 18 to 30 with Graves' ophthalmopathy. CDR3s include the opening cysteine and the closing phenylalanine or tryptophan. The D gene is left open where the match is weak. Clone sizes are given selectively: once, few, many, or a class where the clone is expanded.

cdr3_nt,cdr3_aa,d_call,clone_size,j_call,v_call
TGTGCCAGCACCGACAGGGCCCAGGGCTACGAGCAGTACTTC,CASTDRAQGYEQYF,TRBD1,many,TRBJ2-7,TRBV6-1
TGTGCCAGCAGGCTCACGACAGGGGGTAATTCACCCCTCCACTTT,CASRLTTGGNSPLHF,TRBD1,NA,TRBJ1-6,TRBV6-4
TGTGCCAGCAGCAGAGACAGGGACAGGTCCTACAATGAGCAGTTCTTC,CASSRDRDRSYNEQFF,TRBD1,many,TRBJ2-1,TRBV13
TGCGCCAGCAGCCCCCGGAACATGTACAATGAGCAGTTCTTC,CASSPRNMYNEQFF,NA,few,TRBJ2-1,TRBV4-1
TGTGCCAGCAGCTTAGTACGTGACAGACAAAACAACTATGGCTACACCTTC,CASSLVRDRQNNYGYTF,NA,many,TRBJ1-2,TRBV11-2
TGCAGTAAGAACGGGGGATACTATGGCTACACCTTC,CSKNGGYYGYTF,NA,many,TRBJ1-2,TRBV20-1
TGTGCCAGCAGCTTAGTCAGGCTCTCCTACAATGAGCAGTTCTTC,CASSLVRLSYNEQFF,NA,many,TRBJ2-1,TRBV11-2
TGTGCCAGCAGTCGGGGGGACAGGACCCAAGAGACCCAGTACTTC,CASSRGDRTQETQYF,NA,many,TRBJ2-5,TRBV28
TGTGCCAGCTCACCAAGCGGGGGGTACCAAGAGACCCAGTACTTC,CASSPSGGYQETQYF,TRBD2,once,TRBJ2-5,TRBV18
TGTGCCAGCAGTTCCGGGGTTGGTGGAAACACCATATATTTT,CASSSGVGGNTIYF,NA,few,TRBJ1-3,TRBV12-3/TRBV12-4